This T cell receptor beta chain was documented in a study of cytomegalovirus exposure and HLA in healthy donors. Turning to the study itself: An earlier analysis found under 130 million unique TCR beta sequences from approximately 190 million T cells. Whole-study findings and limits: TCR beta V- and J-gene trimming, according to a later analysis, was linked to a missense DCLRE1C variant.

This clone was found a few times. The antigen is unknown. PCR employed 60 Vbeta and 13 Jbeta primers. Method: immunoSEQ multiplex PCR; TCRdb's copy keeps in-frame clones and lacks some. The sample includes 100,000 or so clones, roughly 12% of them seen just once. Sequencing was performed on PBMCs. This clonotype was obtained from a man in his forties in good health and CMV-seropositive.

This CDR3 reads CASNQLAASSYNEQFF. The CDR3 nucleotides read TGTGCCAGCAACCAGCTAGCGGCGAGCTCCTACAATGAGCAGTTCTTC. This chain joins TRBV27 and TRBJ2-1; 7 positions match TRBD2. CDR1 and CDR2 (germline): MNHEY, SMNVEV (reference sequence). CDR3 length equals 16 residues. V trimming: 7 bases; J trimming: 0 bases; junction bases outside the gene matches: 9.